This T cell receptor (beta chain) originates from a study of shared clonotypes between healthy human individuals. Comment on this clone: Its specificity is unknown.

Donors, without exception, were Caucasian adults residing in Nashville, Tennessee. The investigators split CD4+ cells into a CD45RA+ naive subset and a CD45RA-negative memory subset. The data were produced by immunoSEQ multiplex PCR, yet TCRdb's version contains in-frame clones alone and is incomplete. The sample consists of about 2.3 million clones, 85% to 95% of them appearing once. Overall study findings and caveats: Compared with clonotypes that all four donors shared, non-shared clonotypes had lower generation probabilities. Investigators collected only blood, and repertoires in tissues likely differ.

Trimming shortened V by 3 bases and J by 5 bases, and 16 bases separated the two germline ends. This CDR3 spans 15 amino acids. CDR1 is KGHSH and CDR2 is LQKENI in the germline V gene. The rearrangement uses TRBV18 and TRBJ2-5, with a weak D call TRBD2 (5 bases). Source material: naive CD4+ T cells from PBMCs. This sample's subset: CD45RA+ positively selected. This TCR was sampled from a man younger than 30 in good health. Some clones in this sample may be carry-over from other donors' samples. CDR3 loop: CASSPIKAGGETQYF. CDR3 nucleotide sequence: TGTGCCAGCTCACCCATTAAGGCTGGCGGGGAGACCCAGTACTTC.